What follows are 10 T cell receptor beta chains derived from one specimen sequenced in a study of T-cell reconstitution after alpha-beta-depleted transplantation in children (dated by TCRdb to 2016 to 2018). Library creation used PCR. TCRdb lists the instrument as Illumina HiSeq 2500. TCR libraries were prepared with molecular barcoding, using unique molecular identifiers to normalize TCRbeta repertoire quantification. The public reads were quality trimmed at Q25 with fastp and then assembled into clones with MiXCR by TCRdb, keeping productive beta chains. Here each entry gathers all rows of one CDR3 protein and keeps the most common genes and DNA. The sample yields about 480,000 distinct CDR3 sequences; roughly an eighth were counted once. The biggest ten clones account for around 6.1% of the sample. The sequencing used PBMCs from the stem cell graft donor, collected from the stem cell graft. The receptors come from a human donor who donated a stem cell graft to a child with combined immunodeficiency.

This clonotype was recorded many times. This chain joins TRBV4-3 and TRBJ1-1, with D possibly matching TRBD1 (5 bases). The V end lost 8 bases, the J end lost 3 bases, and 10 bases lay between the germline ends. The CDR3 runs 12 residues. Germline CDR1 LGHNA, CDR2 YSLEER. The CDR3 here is CASGGGYTEAFF. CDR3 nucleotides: TGCGCCAGCGGTGGGGGGTACACTGAAGCTTTCTTT.

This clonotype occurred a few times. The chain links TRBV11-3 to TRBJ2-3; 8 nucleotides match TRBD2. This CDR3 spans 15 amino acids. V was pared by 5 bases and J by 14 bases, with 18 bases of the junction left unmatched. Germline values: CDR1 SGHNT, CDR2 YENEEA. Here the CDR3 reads CASSAPGTSLALVYF. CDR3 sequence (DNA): TGTGCCAGCAGCGCCCCCGGGACTAGTCTAGCTCTGGTGTATTTT.

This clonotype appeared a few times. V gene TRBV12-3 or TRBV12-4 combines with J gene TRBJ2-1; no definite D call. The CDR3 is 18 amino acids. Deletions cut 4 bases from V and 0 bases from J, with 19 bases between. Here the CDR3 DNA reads TGTGCCAGCAGTTCAACCCAAGGGTCCAAAACCTCCTACAATGAGCAGTTCTTC. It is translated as CASSSTQGSKTSYNEQFF.

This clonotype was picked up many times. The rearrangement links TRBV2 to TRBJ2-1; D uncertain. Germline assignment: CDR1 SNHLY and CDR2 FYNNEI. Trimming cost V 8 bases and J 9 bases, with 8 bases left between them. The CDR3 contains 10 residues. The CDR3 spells CASGASEQFF. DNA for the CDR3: TGTGCCAGCGGTGCGTCTGAGCAGTTCTTC.

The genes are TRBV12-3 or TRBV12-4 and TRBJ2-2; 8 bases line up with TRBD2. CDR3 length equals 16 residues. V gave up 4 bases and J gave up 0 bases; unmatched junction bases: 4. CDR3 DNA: TGTGCCAGCAGTTCGAGCGGGAGACCGAACACCGGGGAGCTGTTTTTT. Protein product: CASSSSGRPNTGELFF.

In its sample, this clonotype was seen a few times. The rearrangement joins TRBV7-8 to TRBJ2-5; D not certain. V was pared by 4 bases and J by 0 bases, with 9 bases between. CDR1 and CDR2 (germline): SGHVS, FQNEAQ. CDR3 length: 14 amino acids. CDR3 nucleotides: TGTGCCAGCAGCTACGGACGGAACCAAGAGACCCAGTACTTC. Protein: CASSYGRNQETQYF.

CDR3 sequence: CASSFWGPSGTQYF. The CDR3 bases are TGTGCCAGCAGTTTCTGGGGGCCCTCAGGGACCCAGTACTTC. The J gene is TRBJ2-5, the V gene TRBV12-3 or TRBV12-4; weak D call: TRBD1 (6 bases). V was shortened by 3 bases and J by 7 bases, with 15 bases between the two germline ends. This CDR3 contains 14 residues.

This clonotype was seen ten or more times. The CDR3 nucleotides are TGTGCCAGCAGTGCTCAGTACGAGCAGTACTTC. Amino acids: CASSAQYEQYF. V is TRBV12-3 or TRBV12-4 and J is TRBJ2-7; D remains unclear. The V end lost 5 bases, the J end lost 4 bases, and 6 bases lay between the germline ends. This CDR3 comprises 11 residues.

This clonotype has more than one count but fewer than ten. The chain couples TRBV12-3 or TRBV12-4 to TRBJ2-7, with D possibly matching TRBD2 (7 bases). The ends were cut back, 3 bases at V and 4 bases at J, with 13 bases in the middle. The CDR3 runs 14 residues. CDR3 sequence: CASSLTRGAYEQYF. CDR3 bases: TGTGCCAGCAGTTTGACTCGGGGGGCGTACGAGCAGTACTTC.

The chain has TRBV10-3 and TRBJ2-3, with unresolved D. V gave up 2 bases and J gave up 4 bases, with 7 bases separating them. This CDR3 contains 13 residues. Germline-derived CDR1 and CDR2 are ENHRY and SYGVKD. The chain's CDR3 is CAISEDSADTQYF. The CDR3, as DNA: TGTGCCATCAGTGAGGACTCCGCAGATACGCAGTATTTT.